This TCR beta chain was recovered during a study of blood T cell repertoires in COVID-19. Authors' data handling: Reference gene primer amplification in the assay estimated nucleated cell counts. Only in-frame clones appear in the TCRdb table, and some are missing; sequencing was by immunoSEQ multiplex PCR. V and J calls and clone size are given by that table; D and trimming were obtained from the DNA. The table has approximately 170,000 clones, 85% seen once. V dropped 5 bases and J dropped 4 bases, with 18 bases sitting between them. CDR1 and CDR2 from the germline V gene are SGHTA and FQGNSA. CDR3 length equals 15 residues. This clone was recorded many times.

V is TRBV7-2 and J is TRBJ2-7, with D perhaps TRBD1 (5 bases). This clonotype originated in a woman aged 80 or over with COVID-19, enrolled during active disease. Sequenced material: peripheral blood. This CDR3 is CASSHQSREGYEQYF. The CDR3 DNA reads TGTGCCAGCAGCCATCAAAGCAGGGAAGGGTACGAGCAGTACTTC.